One and the same sample provided the 22 T cell receptor beta chains below, sequenced in a study of early T cells in non-severe SARS-CoV-2 infection. A single record per CDR3 protein comes from TCRdb applying MiXCR to the 5' RACE reads. Found here are around 25,000 distinct CDR3 sequences, about 4.5% of them singletons; the top ten hold 10%. Material: whole blood. These receptors came from an adult who was a healthcare worker with PCR-confirmed SARS-CoV-2 infection or an uninfected control (not recorded which).

In this sample, this clonotype turned up many times. The chain has TRBV20-1 and TRBJ2-2; tentative D call: TRBD2 (5 bases). Germline values: CDR1 DFQATT, CDR2 SNEGSKA (reference sequence). Deletions cut 0 bases from V and 6 bases from J, with 20 bases between. The length of the CDR3 is 17 residues. The CDR3 nucleotides are TGCAGTGCTAGAGATTACAGTAAGGGTCTAGCAGCCGGGGAGCTGTTTTTT. Translation gives CSARDYSKGLAAGELFF.

This clonotype was counted ten times or more. The chain combines TRBV18 with TRBJ2-1; D is undetermined. V was shortened by 3 bases and J by 12 bases, with 12 bases between the two germline ends. Looked up from germline, CDR1 is KGHSH and CDR2 is LQKENI. The CDR3 is made up of 12 amino acids. DNA of the CDR3: TGTGCCAGCTCACCGGACGCTAGTTTGCAGTTCTTC. Protein: CASSPDASLQFF.

This clonotype was counted ten times or more. The rearrangement uses TRBV5-6 and TRBJ2-3; D is undetermined. This CDR3 has 15 amino acids. The germline CDR1 and CDR2 sequences are SGHDT and YYEEEE. Trimming took 0 bases from V and 5 from J, leaving 13 bases between them. This CDR3 is CASSLGFTTRDTQYF. The CDR3 DNA follows: TGTGCCAGCAGCTTGGGATTTACCACACGAGATACGCAGTATTTT.

There are many counts of this clonotype. The genes are TRBV7-9 and TRBJ1-1; TRBD1 matches at 7 bases. In germline, CDR1 is SEHNR, CDR2 FQNEAQ (reference sequence). The CDR3 totals 14 residues. V lost 5 bases and J lost 1; bases outside the gene matches: 4. The CDR3 loop reads CASSRDRRNTEAFF. The CDR3 DNA reads as TGTGCCAGCAGCCGGGACAGAAGGAACACTGAAGCTTTCTTT.

This clonotype turned up a few times. The chain recombines TRBV5-1 with TRBJ1-6, with 12 bases aligning to TRBD1. The trim removed 0 bases at V and 13 bases at J, leaving 5 bases unmatched. CDR1 and CDR2 (germline): SGHRS, YFSETQ. The CDR3 extends over 15 amino acids. In DNA form, the CDR3 reads TGCGCCAGCAGCTTGGAGGGACAGGGGGCGCGTCCCCTCCACTTT. This sequence encodes CASSLEGQGARPLHF. The variable domain in full, with the rest retrieved from reference TRBV5-1 and TRBJ1-6, is KAGVTQTPRYLIKTRGQQVTLSCSPISGHRSVSWYQQTPGQGLQFLFEYFSETQRNKGNFPGRFSGRQFSNSRSEMNVSTLELGDSALYLCASSLEGQGARPLHFGNGTRLTVT.

The chain joins TRBV7-8 to TRBJ2-5; D assignment may be TRBD1 or TRBD2 (6 bases each). V lost 2 bases to trimming and J lost 4 bases, with 17 bases between them. The CDR3 has 16 residues. CDR1 is SGHVS and CDR2 is FQNEAQ in the germline V gene. In nucleotides, the CDR3 is TGTGCCAGCAGCTTATTAAATCCGGGGGCAAGAGAGACCCAGTACTTC. Protein: CASSLLNPGARETQYF. Filled out from reference TRBV7-8 and TRBJ2-5, the complete variable domain reads GAGVSQSPRYKVAKRGQDVALRCDPISGHVSLFWYQQALGQGPEFLTYFQNEAQLDKSGLPSDRFFAERPEGSVSTLKIQRTQQEDSAVYLCASSLLNPGARETQYFGPGTRLLVL.

The sample holds many counts of this clonotype. The chain carries TRBV5-4 and TRBJ2-1; TRBD2 matches at 8 bases. Germline values: CDR1 SGHNT, CDR2 YYREEE (reference sequence). The CDR3 has 15 amino acids. Trimming at V came to 6 bases and at J to 0 bases, leaving 5 bases not matched to a gene. DNA for the CDR3: TGTGCCAGCACCCTAGCGGGCCCCTCCTACAATGAGCAGTTCTTC. Residues: CASTLAGPSYNEQFF.

This clonotype was recorded at least ten times. Its ends do not fully match the called genes, so a read error is possible. The gene calls are TRBV28 and TRBJ2-5, with 8 bases fitting TRBD1. Germline lookup yields CDR1 MDHEN and CDR2 SYDVKM. This CDR3 has 13 amino acids. Written as DNA, the CDR3 is TGTGCCAGCAGCGGACAGGGCCAAAAGACCCAGTACTTC. Translation gives CASSGQGQKTQYF.

This clonotype was observed many times. The chain couples TRBV5-4 to TRBJ2-2; D perhaps matches TRBD1 (5 bases). Deletions cut 2 bases from V and 2 bases from J, with 10 bases between. CDR3 size: 15 residues. Looked up from germline, CDR1 is SGHNT and CDR2 is YYREEE (reference sequence). The CDR3 DNA follows: TGTGCCAGCAGCTTCGTGGGGCCTAACACCGGGGAGCTGTTTTTT. Its translation is CASSFVGPNTGELFF.

This clonotype was detected many times. The chain combines TRBV20-1 with TRBJ2-7, with 8 bases fitting TRBD1. Germline assignment: CDR1 DFQATT and CDR2 SNEGSKA (reference sequence). The junction had 5 bases not matched to a gene; V was cut back by 1 base and J by 6 bases. The CDR3 is made up of 13 amino acids. The CDR3, as DNA: TGCAGTGCTAGAGGGACAGGGACGGGCGAGCAGTACTTC. Encoded protein: CSARGTGTGEQYF.

This clonotype was detected ten times or more. V usage is TRBV28 and J usage is TRBJ1-2; D gene unclear. The CDR3 is made up of 12 amino acids. The V gene lost 6 bases and the J gene lost 5 bases, with 10 bases spanning the gap. From germline, CDR1 is MDHEN and CDR2 SYDVKM. The CDR3 protein is CASSPGQYGYTF. CDR3 DNA: TGTGCCAGCAGCCCGGGCCAATATGGCTACACCTTC.

In this sample, this clonotype turned up many times. V gene TRBV20-1 combines with J gene TRBJ2-1; D is unresolved. Germline assignment: CDR1 DFQATT and CDR2 SNEGSKA (reference sequence). The V and J ends lost 1 base and 6 bases respectively, with 10 bases between them. CDR3 length: 13 amino acids. In nucleotides, the CDR3 is TGCAGTGCTAGAGGAAGCCTACGCAATGAGCAGTTCTTC. This codes for CSARGSLRNEQFF.

This clonotype was observed many times. V and J are TRBV19 and TRBJ2-6; 8 nucleotides line up with TRBD1. V gave up 3 bases and J gave up 0 bases; unmatched junction bases: 13. CDR3 length: 20 residues. From germline, CDR1 is LNHDA and CDR2 SQIVND (reference sequence). The CDR3 protein is CASSIRRAGQESSGANVLTF. The CDR3 nucleotides are TGTGCCAGTAGTATCCGCAGGGCGGGACAGGAGAGCTCTGGGGCCAACGTCCTGACTTTC.

In its sample, this clonotype was seen a few times. The chain couples TRBV7-3 to TRBJ2-1; D may be TRBD2 (6 bases). Trimming cost V 1 base and J 8 bases, with 12 bases left between them. Looked up from germline, CDR1 is SGHTA and CDR2 is FQGTGA. This CDR3 region has 14 residues. CDR3 DNA sequence: TGTGCCAGCAGCTTAAGTCCAGGGAGGTATGAGCAGTTCTTC. Protein: CASSLSPGRYEQFF.

This clonotype has at least ten counts. This chain uses TRBV3-1 with TRBJ1-3, with unresolved D. Germline-derived CDR1 and CDR2 are LGHDT and YNNKEL (reference sequence). Trimming cost V 0 bases and J 5 bases, with 5 bases left between them. CDR3 length: 13 residues. The CDR3 nucleotides are TGTGCCAGCAGCCAAGATGGAAGAAACACCATATATTTT. It is translated as CASSQDGRNTIYF.

This clonotype was detected many times. V usage is TRBV12-3 or TRBV12-4 and J usage is TRBJ1-5; a weak D match, TRBD1 (6 bases). Deletions cut 2 bases from V and 7 bases from J, with 18 bases between. The CDR3 is made up of 16 amino acids. The chain's CDR3 is CASSLRGGRQAQPQHF. The CDR3 nucleotides read TGTGCCAGCAGTTTAAGGGGTGGTAGACAGGCACAGCCCCAGCATTTT.

This clonotype was observed at least ten times. CDR3 coding DNA: TGTGCCACCAGCCCACGGACTAGCCCATATGGTGAGCAGTTCTTC. Translating gives CATSPRTSPYGEQFF. The chain recombines TRBV15 with TRBJ2-1, with 8 bases identical to TRBD2. CDR3 length: 15 amino acids. J lost 9 bases, V lost 5 bases, and 12 bases had no gene match. The germline gives CDR1 LNHNV, CDR2 YYDKDF (reference sequence).

This clonotype was detected ten times or more. The chain combines TRBV28 with TRBJ1-2; TRBD1 agrees at 7 bases. The V gene end was trimmed by 5 bases and the J gene end by 13 bases; junction bases not matched to a gene: 16. This CDR3 is built from 14 residues. CDR1 MDHEN and CDR2 SYDVKM come from the germline V gene. CDR3 nucleotides: TGTGCCAGCAGTCCCCTAACCCGATACAGGGGACTCACCTTC. Translated, it gives CASSPLTRYRGLTF.

This clonotype was counted between two and nine times. The chain uses TRBV2 and TRBJ1-4; 9 bases are a match to TRBD1. Germline values: CDR1 SNHLY, CDR2 FYNNEI. Germline trimming cut 6 bases from V and 5 bases from J; bases unmatched to any gene: 4. The CDR3 contains 14 residues. CDR3 sequence: CASRGQGGNEKLFF. The CDR3 coding sequence is TGTGCCAGCAGGGGACAGGGAGGGAATGAAAAACTGTTTTTT.

V gene TRBV5-4 combines with J gene TRBJ2-3, with D perhaps matching TRBD1 (6 bases). The CDR3 runs to 15 residues. Germline V gives CDR1 SGHNT, CDR2 YYREEE (reference sequence). Trimming took off 1 base at V and 0 bases at J, with 9 bases between the two ends. CDR3 sequence reads: CASSLKGQSTDTQYF. In DNA form, the CDR3 reads TGTGCCAGCAGCTTGAAGGGACAAAGCACAGATACGCAGTATTTT.

This sequence joins TRBV6-2 or TRBV6-3 and TRBJ2-2; D perhaps matches TRBD2 (6 bases). The ends were cut back, 4 bases at V and 5 bases at J, with 8 bases in the middle. CDR1 and CDR2 (germline): MNHEY, SVGEGT. There are 13 residues in the CDR3. CDR3 nucleotide sequence: TGTGCCAGCAGTTGGAGGGATACCGGGGAGCTGTTTTTT. Protein product: CASSWRDTGELFF.

This clonotype occurred many times. J is TRBJ2-7 and V is TRBV20-1, with 10 bases that match TRBD2. The germline gives CDR1 DFQATT, CDR2 SNEGSKA (reference sequence). CDR3 length equals 16 residues. The junction had 12 bases not matched to a gene; V was cut back by 3 bases and J by 4 bases. The DNA for the CDR3 is TGCAGTGCTAGTTCCCCACTAGCGGGAAGATGGTACGAGCAGTACTTC. It translates to CSASSPLAGRWYEQYF.